One and the same sample provided the 17 T cell receptor beta chains below, sequenced in a study of T cells in Graves' hyperthyroidism and ophthalmopathy. RNA transcripts served as the template for amplifying TCR beta CDR3 regions. The TCR CDR3 first-round RT-PCR relied on the HTBI primer set. TCRdb recomputed calls from the multiplex PCR reads with MiXCR, one row per CDR3 protein. The sample holds 450,000 to 700,000 distinct CDR3 sequences, under 60% seen once. The sample was peripheral blood or thyroid tissue (not recorded which). These receptors came from a woman aged 18-35 years with Graves' hyperthyroidism.

Details on this clonotype: With a much larger clone just one base away, this may be a read error. Likely a read error: the CDR3 ends without its conserved phenylalanine or tryptophan. The V and J genes are TRBV4-2 and TRBJ1-1; D call uncertain. The germline V gene encodes CDR1 LGHNA and CDR2 YNFKEQ. This CDR3 spans 13 amino acids. The V gene lost 2 bases and the J gene lost 6 bases, with 10 bases spanning the gap. CDR3 bases: TGTGCCAGCAGCCAACAGGTCGGCGCTGAAGCTTTCCTT. It yields the protein CASSQQVGAEAFL.

This clonotype was counted ten times or more. In DNA form, the CDR3 reads TGTGCCAGCAGAAGGGCGGGTGGGGCCAACGTCCTGACTTTC. It is translated as CASRRAGGANVLTF. V and J are TRBV6-5 and TRBJ2-6, with a possible D match to TRBD2 (5 bases). V dropped 6 bases and J dropped 3 bases, with 9 bases sitting between them. From germline, CDR1 is MNHEY and CDR2 SVGAGI. CDR3 length equals 14 residues.

In this sample, this clonotype turned up a few times. The CDR3 spells CSASTLLPGAGNTIYF. CDR3 DNA sequence: TGCAGCGCCTCAACCCTCCTACCGGGTGCTGGAAACACCATATATTTT. The genes are TRBV29-1 and TRBJ1-3; D gene ambiguous. The CDR3 extends over 16 amino acids. V was cut by 7 bases and J by 2 bases, with 21 bases left in between. Germline V gene data show CDR1 as SQVTM and CDR2 as ANQGSEA.

This clonotype was seen repeatedly, ten times or more. The chain has TRBV6-6 and TRBJ2-5, with 9 nucleotides matching TRBD2. The CDR3 is 13 residues long. Germline V gene data show CDR1 as MNHNY and CDR2 as SVGAGI (reference sequence). V dropped 8 bases and J dropped 5; count of bases not matched to a gene: 6. The CDR3 sequence is CASLASGTETQYF. CDR3 DNA sequence: TGTGCCAGCTTGGCTAGCGGGACCGAGACCCAGTACTTC.

This clonotype was seen many times. This rearrangement joins TRBV4-1 to TRBJ1-2; D unresolved. CDR1 and CDR2 from the germline V gene are MGHRA and YSYEKL. The CDR3 extends over 15 amino acids. Trimming pared 0 bases from V and 7 bases from J, leaving 15 bases between. The CDR3 loop reads CASSQDRGRGAGYTF. The CDR3 DNA reads TGCGCCAGCAGCCAAGATCGGGGAAGAGGAGCTGGCTACACCTTC.

This clonotype occurred once. This chain uses TRBV29-1 with TRBJ1-6, with 8 bases that match TRBD1. The trim removed 5 bases at V and 10 bases at J, leaving 7 bases unmatched. Germline V gives CDR1 SQVTM, CDR2 ANQGSEA. The CDR3 is 13 residues long. The CDR3, as DNA: TGCAGCGTTAGGGCAGGGGGCGGATCACCCCTCCACTTT. This sequence encodes CSVRAGGGSPLHF.

At least ten counts were recorded for this clonotype. The chain employs TRBV7-9 and TRBJ2-5; tentative D call: TRBD2 (5 bases). Trimming removed 4 bases at V and 4 bases at J, with 19 bases between. The CDR3 consists of 16 residues. The germline V gene encodes CDR1 SEHNR and CDR2 FQNEAQ (reference sequence). CDR3: CASSSLVQLDGETQYF. The CDR3 nucleotides are TGTGCCAGCAGCTCCCTTGTGCAACTAGACGGAGAGACCCAGTACTTC.

CDR3 region: CASSESLPGGYGYTF. The CDR3 DNA reads as TGTGCCAGCAGTGAATCTCTACCTGGGGGTTATGGCTACACCTTC. This chain joins TRBV6-1 and TRBJ1-2; perhaps TRBD1 as D (5 bases). The CDR3 is 15 amino acids. Trimming pared 2 bases from V and 5 bases from J, leaving 15 bases between. Germline V gene sequence: CDR1 MNHNS, CDR2 SASEGT.

The CDR3 region is CASSLRTGPHERYF. The CDR3 region has the DNA TGTGCCAGCAGTTTGAGGACAGGGCCCCACGAGCGGTACTTC. This chain links TRBV2 with TRBJ2-5, with TRBD1 matching over 8 bases. Germline V lookup: CDR1 SNHLY, CDR2 FYNNEI. The CDR3 is 14 residues long. With 5 bases clipped from V and 13 bases from J, the junction kept 15 bases outside the gene matches. Full variable domain (missing parts from reference TRBV2 and TRBJ2-5): EPEVTQTPSHQVTQMGQEVILRCVPISNHLYFYWYRQILGQKVEFLVSFYNNEISEKSEIFDDQFSVERPDGSNFTLKIRSTKLEDSAMYFCASSLRTGPHERYFGPGTRLLVL.

This clonotype was counted many times. V usage is TRBV5-1 and J usage is TRBJ1-2, with D possibly TRBD1 on 5 matching bases. Germline CDR1 SGHRS, CDR2 YFSETQ. V lost 2 bases, J lost 4 bases, and 12 bases lay in between. The CDR3 consists of 14 residues. DNA of the CDR3: TGCGCCAGCAGCTTAGGGGAGTGGGTCTATGGCTACACCTTC. Amino acids: CASSLGEWVYGYTF. The full variable domain, with the rest looked up from reference TRBV5-1 and TRBJ1-2, is KAGVTQTPRYLIKTRGQQVTLSCSPISGHRSVSWYQQTPGQGLQFLFEYFSETQRNKGNFPGRFSGRQFSNSRSEMNVSTLELGDSALYLCASSLGEWVYGYTFGSGTRLTVV.

The CDR3 nucleotides read TGCAGTGCTAGAGAAAATCGGGGTGGCTACACCTTC. Its protein is CSARENRGGYTF. V is TRBV20-1 and J is TRBJ1-2; D call uncertain. Trimming left V 0 bases short and J 7 bases short, with 9 bases between. Germline V gene data show CDR1 as DFQATT and CDR2 as SNEGSKA (reference sequence). The CDR3 extends over 12 amino acids.

The table lists this clonotype with many counts. V gene TRBV10-3 combines with J gene TRBJ1-6; 7 bases line up with TRBD1. J lost 3 bases, V lost 5 bases, and 4 bases had no gene match. CDR3 size: 15 residues. In germline, CDR1 is ENHRY, CDR2 SYGVKD. The CDR3 protein is CAISPGTDYNSPLHF. The CDR3 nucleotides read TGTGCCATCAGTCCAGGGACAGACTATAATTCACCCCTCCACTTT.

This sequence joins TRBV29-1 and TRBJ2-5; 9 nucleotides line up with TRBD2. The junction had 10 bases not matched to a gene; V was cut back by 3 bases and J by 2 bases. The CDR3 spans 16 residues. The germline V gene has CDR1 SQVTM and CDR2 ANQGSEA. The CDR3 region is CSVEGSSGSWQETQYF. The CDR3 DNA follows: TGCAGCGTTGAGGGGAGTAGCGGGAGCTGGCAAGAGACCCAGTACTTC.

Details on this clonotype: Given the absence of the conserved phenylalanine or tryptophan at the CDR3 end, a read error is likely. No DNA is shown, since the ends of the CDR3 on it are uncertain; the CDR3 is the one TCRdb lists. The chain recombines TRBV29-1 with TRBJ2-7; the table's D call, TRBD2, has no DNA check behind it. The CDR3 totals 10 residues, both ends included. Germline V gives CDR1 SQVTM, CDR2 ANQGSEA. The CDR3 reads CSVSGLAGFY.

This clonotype was counted at least ten times. This chain links TRBV29-1 with TRBJ1-1, with 7 bases aligning to TRBD1. With V trimmed by 7 bases and J by 7 bases, 9 bases remained unmatched. This CDR3 has 12 residues. Germline V CDR1 and CDR2: SQVTM, ANQGSEA. The CDR3 DNA follows: TGCAGCGGCGACAGGGCGAACGGTGAAGCTTTCTTT. This translates into CSGDRANGEAFF.

This clonotype was seen a few times. J is TRBJ2-2 and V is TRBV30; TRBD2 might be the D (5 bases). V lost 0 bases and J lost 0, with 11 bases in between. There are 16 residues in the CDR3. CDR1 and CDR2 from the germline V gene are GTSNPN and SVGIG (reference sequence). The CDR3 loop reads CAWSVAGETNTGELFF. The CDR3 DNA follows: TGTGCCTGGAGTGTAGCCGGGGAAACGAACACCGGGGAGCTGTTTTTT.

This clonotype was recorded many times. The V and J genes are TRBV29-1 and TRBJ2-5; D may correspond to TRBD1 or TRBD2 (7 bases each). This CDR3 is built from 12 residues. The germline V gene has CDR1 SQVTM and CDR2 ANQGSEA. The DNA for the CDR3 is TGCAACGTCCGACAGGGAGGGGAGACCCAGTACTTC. Amino acids: CNVRQGGETQYF.